This T cell receptor (beta chain) was recorded in a study of blood T cells in healthy people across ages. Study-level findings and limits: The long-lived group displayed more naive CD4+ cells, plus higher diversity, than the aged donors did. Unsorted PBMCs prevented conclusive naive versus antigen-experienced comparison.

The CDR3 sequence is 13 residues long. V was cut by 5 bases and J by 10 bases, with 18 bases left in between. The V gene's germline CDR1 is DFQATT and CDR2 SNEGSKA (reference sequence). Details on this clonotype: What it recognizes is unknown.

The use of a sample-barcoded 5' primer and a J-beta primer mix characterized a second PCR of about 7 to 12 cycles. A single record per CDR3 protein comes from TCRdb applying MiXCR to the 5' RACE reads. The sample carries almost 800,000 distinct CDR3 sequences, 55% to 70% recorded once. Sequencing was performed on blood. This chain uses TRBV20-1 with TRBJ2-1; D not resolved. The source of this sequence is a man aged 25-40 years in good health. The CDR3 region has the DNA TGCAGTGCTTTCGGCGGCTATTTGTTCGAGCAGTTCTTC. Amino acids: CSAFGGYLFEQFF.